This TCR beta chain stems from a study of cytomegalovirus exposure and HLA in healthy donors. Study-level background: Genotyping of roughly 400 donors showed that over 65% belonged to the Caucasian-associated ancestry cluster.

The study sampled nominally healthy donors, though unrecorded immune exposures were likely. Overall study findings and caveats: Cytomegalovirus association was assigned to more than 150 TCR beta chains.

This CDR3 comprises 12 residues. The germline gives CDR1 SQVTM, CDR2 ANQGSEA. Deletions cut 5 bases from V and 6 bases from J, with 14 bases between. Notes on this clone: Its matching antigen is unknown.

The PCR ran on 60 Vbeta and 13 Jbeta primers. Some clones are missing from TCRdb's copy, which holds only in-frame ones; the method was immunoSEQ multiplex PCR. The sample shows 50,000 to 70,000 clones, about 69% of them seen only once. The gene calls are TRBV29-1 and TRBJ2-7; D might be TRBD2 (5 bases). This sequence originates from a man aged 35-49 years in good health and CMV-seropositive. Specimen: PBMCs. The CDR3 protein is CSVRSLGSEQYF. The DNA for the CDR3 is TGCAGCGTTCGAAGTCTGGGGAGCGAGCAGTACTTC.